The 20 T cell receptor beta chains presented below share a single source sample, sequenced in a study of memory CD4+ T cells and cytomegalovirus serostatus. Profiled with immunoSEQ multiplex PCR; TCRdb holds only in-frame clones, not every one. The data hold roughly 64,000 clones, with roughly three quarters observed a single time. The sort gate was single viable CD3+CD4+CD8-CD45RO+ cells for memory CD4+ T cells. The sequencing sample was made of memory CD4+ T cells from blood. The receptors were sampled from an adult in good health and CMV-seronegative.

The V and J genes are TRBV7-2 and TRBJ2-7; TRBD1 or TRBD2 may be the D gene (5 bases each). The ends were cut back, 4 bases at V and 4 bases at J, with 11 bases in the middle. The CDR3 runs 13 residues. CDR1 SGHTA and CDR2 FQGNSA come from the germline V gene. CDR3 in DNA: TGTGCCAGCAGCTCCATTGGGGGTTACGAGCAGTACTTC. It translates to CASSSIGGYEQYF.

CDR3 bases: TGTGCCAGCAGCTTAGGGGGGAGTAGAGAGACCCAGTACTTC. Translated, it gives CASSLGGSRETQYF. This rearrangement joins TRBV5-4 to TRBJ2-5; D assignment may be TRBD1 or TRBD2 (6 bases each). Trimming cost V 2 bases and J 4 bases, with 12 bases left between them. This CDR3 contains 14 residues. Germline V gives CDR1 SGHNT, CDR2 YYREEE (reference sequence). The full variable domain, its missing parts supplied by reference TRBV5-4 and TRBJ2-5, is ETGVTQSPTHLIKTRGQQVTLRCSSQSGHNTVSWYQQALGQGPQFIFQYYREEENGRGNFPPRFSGLQFPNYSSELNVNALELDDSALYLCASSLGGSRETQYFGPGTRLLVL.

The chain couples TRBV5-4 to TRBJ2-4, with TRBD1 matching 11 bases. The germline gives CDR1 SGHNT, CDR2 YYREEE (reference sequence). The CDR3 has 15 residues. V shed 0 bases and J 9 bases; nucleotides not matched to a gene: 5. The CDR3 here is CASSLAGTGGVIQYF. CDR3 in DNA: TGTGCCAGCAGCTTGGCCGGGACAGGGGGTGTCATTCAGTACTTC.

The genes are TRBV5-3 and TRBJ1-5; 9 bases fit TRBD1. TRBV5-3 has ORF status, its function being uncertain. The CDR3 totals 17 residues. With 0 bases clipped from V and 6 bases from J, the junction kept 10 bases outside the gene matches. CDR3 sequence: CARSLGGDRERSQPQHF. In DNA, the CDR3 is TGTGCCAGAAGCTTGGGTGGGGACAGGGAGCGCAGTCAGCCCCAGCATTTT.

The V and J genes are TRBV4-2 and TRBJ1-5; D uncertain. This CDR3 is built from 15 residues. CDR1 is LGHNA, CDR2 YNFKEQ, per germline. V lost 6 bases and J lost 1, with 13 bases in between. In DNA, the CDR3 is TGTGCCAGCAGATCCAGCCGCCTGAGCAATCAGCCCCAGCATTTT. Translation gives CASRSSRLSNQPQHF.

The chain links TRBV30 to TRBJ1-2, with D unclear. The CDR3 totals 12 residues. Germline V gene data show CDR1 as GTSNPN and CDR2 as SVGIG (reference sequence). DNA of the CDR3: TGTGTCCTAAGGCGGCGGGACTATGGCTACACCTTC. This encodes CVLRRRDYGYTF.

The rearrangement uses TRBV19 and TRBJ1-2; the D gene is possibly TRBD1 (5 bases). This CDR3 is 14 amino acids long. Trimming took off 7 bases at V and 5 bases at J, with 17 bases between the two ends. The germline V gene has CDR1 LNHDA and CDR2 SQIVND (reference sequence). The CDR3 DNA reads TGTGCCAGTACCGCTCGGGGGGGTCCGTATGGCTACACCTTC. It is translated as CASTARGGPYGYTF.

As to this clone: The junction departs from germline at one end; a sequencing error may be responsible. The CDR3, as DNA: TGTGCCAGCAGCCTAGCCCGGGACAGGGTCGAGAGCTCCTACAATGAGCAGTTCTTC. It yields the protein CASSLARDRVESSYNEQFF. The chain carries TRBV7-2 and TRBJ2-1; 9 nucleotides align to TRBD1. This CDR3 is 19 amino acids long. Germline V lookup: CDR1 SGHTA, CDR2 FQGNSA. The whole variable domain, remainder taken from reference TRBV7-2 and TRBJ2-1, is GAGVSQSPSNKVTEKGKDVELRCDPISGHTALYWYRQSLGQGLEFLIYFQGNSAPDKSGLPSDRFSAERTGGSVSTLTIQRTQQEDSAVYLCASSLARDRVESSYNEQFFGPGTRLTVL.

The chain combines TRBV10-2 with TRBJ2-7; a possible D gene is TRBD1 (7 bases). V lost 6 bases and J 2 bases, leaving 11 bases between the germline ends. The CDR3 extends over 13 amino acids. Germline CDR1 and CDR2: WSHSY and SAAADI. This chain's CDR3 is CASRRDSPYEQYF. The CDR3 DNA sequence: TGCGCCAGCAGGCGGGACAGTCCCTACGAGCAGTACTTC.

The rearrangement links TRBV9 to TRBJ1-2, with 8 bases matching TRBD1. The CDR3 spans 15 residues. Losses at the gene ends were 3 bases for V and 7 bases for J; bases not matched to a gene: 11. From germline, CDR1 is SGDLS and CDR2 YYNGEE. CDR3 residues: CASSGNYRGYFGYTF. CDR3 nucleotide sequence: TGTGCCAGCAGCGGGAACTACAGGGGGTATTTTGGCTACACCTTC.

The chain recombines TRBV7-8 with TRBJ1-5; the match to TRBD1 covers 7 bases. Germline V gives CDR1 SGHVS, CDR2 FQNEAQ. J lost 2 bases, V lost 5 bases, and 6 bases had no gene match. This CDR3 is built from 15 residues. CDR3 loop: CASSLDRAGNQPQHF. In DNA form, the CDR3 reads TGTGCCAGCAGCCTAGACAGGGCTGGCAATCAGCCCCAGCATTTT. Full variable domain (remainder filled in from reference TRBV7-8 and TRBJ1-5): GAGVSQSPRYKVAKRGQDVALRCDPISGHVSLFWYQQALGQGPEFLTYFQNEAQLDKSGLPSDRFFAERPEGSVSTLKIQRTQQEDSAVYLCASSLDRAGNQPQHFGDGTRLSIL.

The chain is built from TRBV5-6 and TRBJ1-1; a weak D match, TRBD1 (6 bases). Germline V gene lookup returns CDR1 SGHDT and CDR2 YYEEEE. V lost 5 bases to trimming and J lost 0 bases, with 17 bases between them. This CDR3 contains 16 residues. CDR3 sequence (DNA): TGTGCCAGCAGTCTTAGGAAGGGACACCTGAACACTGAAGCTTTCTTT. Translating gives CASSLRKGHLNTEAFF.

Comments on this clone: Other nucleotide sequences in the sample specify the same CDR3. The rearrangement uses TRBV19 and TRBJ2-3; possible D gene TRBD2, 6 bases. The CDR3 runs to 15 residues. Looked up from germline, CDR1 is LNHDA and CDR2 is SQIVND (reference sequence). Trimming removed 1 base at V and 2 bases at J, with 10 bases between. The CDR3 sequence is CASSIGGGDTDTQYF. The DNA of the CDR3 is TGTGCCAGTAGTATAGGGGGAGGTGACACAGATACGCAGTATTTT.

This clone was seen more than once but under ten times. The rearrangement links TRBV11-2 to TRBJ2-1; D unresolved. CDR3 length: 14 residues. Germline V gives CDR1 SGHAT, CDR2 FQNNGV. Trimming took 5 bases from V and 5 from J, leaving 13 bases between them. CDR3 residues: CASSNRRYHNEQFF. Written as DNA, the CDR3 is TGTGCCAGCAGCAACCGGAGATATCACAATGAGCAGTTCTTC.

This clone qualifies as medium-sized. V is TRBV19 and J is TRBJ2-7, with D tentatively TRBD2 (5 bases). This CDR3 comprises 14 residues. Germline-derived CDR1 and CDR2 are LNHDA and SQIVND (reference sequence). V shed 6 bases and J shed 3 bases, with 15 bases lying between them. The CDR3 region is CASSRNTRSYEQYF. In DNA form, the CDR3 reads TGTGCCAGTAGCAGAAACACTAGGAGCTACGAGCAGTACTTC.

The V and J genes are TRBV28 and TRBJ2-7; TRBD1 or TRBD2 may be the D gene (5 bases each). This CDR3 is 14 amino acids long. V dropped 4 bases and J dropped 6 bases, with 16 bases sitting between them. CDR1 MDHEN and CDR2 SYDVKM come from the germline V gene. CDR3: CASSSPGRIGEQYF. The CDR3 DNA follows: TGTGCCAGCAGTTCACCGGGACGGATCGGCGAGCAGTACTTC.

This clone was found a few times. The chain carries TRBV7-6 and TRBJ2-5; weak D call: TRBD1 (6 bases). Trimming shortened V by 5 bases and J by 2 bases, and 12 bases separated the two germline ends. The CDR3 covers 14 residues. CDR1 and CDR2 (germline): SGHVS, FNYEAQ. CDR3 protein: CASSPTGTQETQYF. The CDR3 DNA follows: TGTGCCAGCAGCCCGACCGGGACACAAGAGACCCAGTACTTC.

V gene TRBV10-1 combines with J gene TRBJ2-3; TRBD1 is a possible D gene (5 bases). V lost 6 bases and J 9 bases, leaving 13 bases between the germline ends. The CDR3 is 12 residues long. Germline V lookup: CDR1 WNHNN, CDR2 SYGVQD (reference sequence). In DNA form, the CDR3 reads TGCGCCAGCAGCAGTAGGGGTTTGACGCAGTATTTT. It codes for CASSSRGLTQYF.

The DNA for the CDR3 is TGTGCCAGCAGTTTACAGGAGAACTATGGCTACACCTTC. Its translation is CASSLQENYGYTF. This chain links TRBV28 with TRBJ1-2; D is undetermined. Trimming pared 2 bases from V and 2 bases from J, leaving 6 bases between. CDR1 and CDR2 (germline): MDHEN, SYDVKM. The CDR3 runs to 13 residues.

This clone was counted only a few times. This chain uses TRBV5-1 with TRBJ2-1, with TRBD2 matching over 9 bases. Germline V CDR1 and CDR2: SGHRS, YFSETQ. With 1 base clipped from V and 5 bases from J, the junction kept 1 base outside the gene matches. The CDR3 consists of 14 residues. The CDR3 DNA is TGCGCCAGCAGCTTGAGCGGGGGGCACAATGAGCAGTTCTTC. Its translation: CASSLSGGHNEQFF.